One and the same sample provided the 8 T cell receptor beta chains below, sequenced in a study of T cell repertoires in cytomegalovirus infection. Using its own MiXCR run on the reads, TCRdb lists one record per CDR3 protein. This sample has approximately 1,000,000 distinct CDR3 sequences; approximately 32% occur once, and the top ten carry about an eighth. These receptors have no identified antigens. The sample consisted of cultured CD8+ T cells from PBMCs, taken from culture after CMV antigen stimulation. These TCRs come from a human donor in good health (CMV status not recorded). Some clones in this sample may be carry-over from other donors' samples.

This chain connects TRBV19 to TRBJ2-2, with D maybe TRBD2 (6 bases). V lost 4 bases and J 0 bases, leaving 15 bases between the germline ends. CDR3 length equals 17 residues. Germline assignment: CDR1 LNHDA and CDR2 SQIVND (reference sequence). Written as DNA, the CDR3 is TGTGCCAGTAGTAGCCCAATGGGACTGCCGAACACCGGGGAGCTGTTTTTT. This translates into CASSSPMGLPNTGELFF.

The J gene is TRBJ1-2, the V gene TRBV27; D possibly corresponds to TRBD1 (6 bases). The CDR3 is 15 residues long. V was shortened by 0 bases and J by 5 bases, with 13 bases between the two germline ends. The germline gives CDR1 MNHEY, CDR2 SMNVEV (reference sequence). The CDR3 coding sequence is TGTGCCAGCAGTTTATCCGGGGGGCGAGGTTATGGCTACACCTTC. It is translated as CASSLSGGRGYGYTF.

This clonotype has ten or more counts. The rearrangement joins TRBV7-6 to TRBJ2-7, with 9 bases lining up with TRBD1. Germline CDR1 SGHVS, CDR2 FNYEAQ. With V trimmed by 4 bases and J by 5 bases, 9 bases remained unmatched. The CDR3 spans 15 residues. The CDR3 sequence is CASSSWGDRENEQYV. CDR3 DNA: TGTGCCAGCAGCTCCTGGGGGGACAGGGAAAACGAGCAGTACGTC.

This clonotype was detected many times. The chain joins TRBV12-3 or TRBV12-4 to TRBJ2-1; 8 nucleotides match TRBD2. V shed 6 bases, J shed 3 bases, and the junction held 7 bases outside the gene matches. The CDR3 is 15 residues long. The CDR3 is CASSRSSGGYNEQFF. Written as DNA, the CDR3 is TGTGCCAGCAGCCGATCCAGCGGGGGCTACAATGAGCAGTTCTTC.

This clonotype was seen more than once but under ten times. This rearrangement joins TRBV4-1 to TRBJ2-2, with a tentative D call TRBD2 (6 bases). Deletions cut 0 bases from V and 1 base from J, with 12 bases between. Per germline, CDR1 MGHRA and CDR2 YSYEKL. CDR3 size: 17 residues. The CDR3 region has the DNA TGCGCCAGCAGCCAAGATCGGATAGCGGTGAACACCGGGGAGCTGTTTTTT. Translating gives CASSQDRIAVNTGELFF.

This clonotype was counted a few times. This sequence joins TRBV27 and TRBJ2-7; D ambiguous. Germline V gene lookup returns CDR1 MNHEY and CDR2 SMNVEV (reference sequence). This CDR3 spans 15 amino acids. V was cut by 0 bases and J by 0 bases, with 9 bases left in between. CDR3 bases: TGTGCCAGCAGTTTATCTGCCGGAGACTCCTACGAGCAGTACTTC. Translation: CASSLSAGDSYEQYF.

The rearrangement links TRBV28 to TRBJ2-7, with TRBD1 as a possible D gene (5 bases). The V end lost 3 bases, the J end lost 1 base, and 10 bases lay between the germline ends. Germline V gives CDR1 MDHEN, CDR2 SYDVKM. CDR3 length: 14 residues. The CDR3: CASSLETASYEQYV. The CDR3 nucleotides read TGTGCCAGCAGTTTGGAGACAGCGTCCTACGAGCAGTACGTC.

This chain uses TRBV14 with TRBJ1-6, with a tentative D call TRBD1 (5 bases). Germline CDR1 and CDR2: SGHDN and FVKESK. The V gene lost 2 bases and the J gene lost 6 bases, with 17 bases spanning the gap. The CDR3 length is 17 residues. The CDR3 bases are TGTGCCAGCAGCCAAATGGGAGGGGTAGGACCTAATTCACCCCTCCACTTT. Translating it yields CASSQMGGVGPNSPLHF. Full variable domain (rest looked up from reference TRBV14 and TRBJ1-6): EAGVTQFPSHSVIEKGQTVTLRCDPISGHDNLYWYRRVMGKEIKFLLHFVKESKQDESGMPNNRFLAERTGGTYSTLKVQPAELEDSGVYFCASSQMGGVGPNSPLHFGNGTRLTVT.